The clone carrying this T cell receptor beta chain has ten or more counts. TCRdb recomputed calls from the multiplex PCR reads with MiXCR, one row per CDR3 protein. The table records around 140,000 distinct CDR3 sequences, approximately 20% of them present only once. The data stem from a study of breast tumors, draining lymph nodes, adjacent tissues. Breast cancer patients provided tissue from their axillary draining lymph nodes. Germline lookup yields CDR1 KGHSH and CDR2 LQKENI. Trimming left V 3 bases short and J 2 bases short, with 7 bases between. The CDR3 has 13 residues. The material sequenced was axillary lymph node tissue. The chain joins TRBV18 to TRBJ1-2; D unresolved. The sequence was obtained from a female donor with breast cancer. Some clones in this sample may be carry-over from other donors' samples. The chain's CDR3 is CASSPDKNYGYTF. As DNA, the CDR3 is TGTGCCAGCTCACCTGACAAGAACTATGGCTACACCTTC.